The 6 T cell receptor beta chains reported below all come from one sample, sequenced in a study of beta chain features in type 1 diabetes (dated by TCRdb to between 2018 and 2020). Preparation of the library involved the immunoSEQ multiplex PCR assay. All of the isolated RNA was reverse transcribed with the High Capacity cDNA Reverse Transcription Kit, so expressed TCRB transcripts were sequenced. TCRdb's version of the immuneACCESS table is confined to in-frame rearrangements and falls short of the full clone set. An unresolved V gene accounts for under half of the shortfall where checked; the remainder is of unknown origin. The sample profile shows around 19,000 clones; 40% to 60% of them were found once. The ten biggest clones cover about 0.45% of the sample. Sequencing input: stem cell memory CD4+ T cells from blood. The cell subset or site label corresponds to: stem cell-like memory CD4+ T cells. These receptors were collected from a man between 18 and 29 years old in good health.

The chain links TRBV19 to TRBJ1-5, with D perhaps TRBD1 (5 bases). V gave up 3 bases and J gave up 7 bases, with 13 bases separating them. The germline V gene has CDR1 LNHDA and CDR2 SQIVND (reference sequence). The CDR3 runs 14 residues. The CDR3 region has the DNA TGTGCCAGTAGTATTGGGGGGAGGAGGCAGCCCCAGCATTTT. Protein product: CASSIGGRRQPQHF.

This clone was counted only a few times. The V call is TRBV7-2, the J call TRBJ2-1, with D hard to call. CDR1 and CDR2 (germline): SGHTA, FQGNSA. With 4 bases removed from V and 7 bases from J, the gap between germline ends came to 5 bases. This CDR3 has 11 amino acids. The CDR3 DNA follows: TGTGCCAGCAGCTCCCTAAATGAGCAGTTCTTC. As protein: CASSSLNEQFF.

The genes are TRBV27 and TRBJ2-2, with TRBD2 as a possible D gene (6 bases). This CDR3 comprises 15 residues. CDR1 is MNHEY, CDR2 SMNVEV, per germline (reference sequence). Trimming removed 3 bases from V and 1 base from J, with 9 bases in between. CDR3 loop: CASSFGRENTGELFF. In DNA, the CDR3 is TGTGCCAGCAGTTTCGGGCGGGAGAACACCGGGGAGCTGTTTTTT.

V and J are TRBV29-1 and TRBJ2-5; 10 bases align to TRBD2. The CDR3 has 15 residues. Germline V gives CDR1 SQVTM, CDR2 ANQGSEA. The trim removed 6 bases at V and 1 base at J, leaving 8 bases unmatched. DNA of the CDR3: TGCAGCGTCTCCCGACTAGCGGGTCTCCAAGAGACCCAGTACTTC. It specifies CSVSRLAGLQETQYF.

The V gene is TRBV29-1, the J gene TRBJ2-7; TRBD1 matches 7 bases. With 6 bases clipped from V and 1 base from J, the junction kept 6 bases outside the gene matches. The germline CDR1 and CDR2 sequences are SQVTM and ANQGSEA. The CDR3 is made up of 13 amino acids. CDR3 nucleotides: TGCAGCGTCGGGACAGTAGGGTCCTACGAGCAGTACTTC. It codes for CSVGTVGSYEQYF.

Details on this clone: Its ends do not fully match the called genes, so a read error is possible. This chain joins TRBV5-1 and TRBJ2-6, with TRBD1 as a possible D gene (6 bases). The CDR3 runs 15 residues. Germline assignment: CDR1 SGHRS and CDR2 YFSETQ. The CDR3 is CASSIRDNWATVLTF. The CDR3 DNA follows: TGCGCCAGCAGCATTCGGGACAACTGGGCCACCGTCCTGACTTTC.